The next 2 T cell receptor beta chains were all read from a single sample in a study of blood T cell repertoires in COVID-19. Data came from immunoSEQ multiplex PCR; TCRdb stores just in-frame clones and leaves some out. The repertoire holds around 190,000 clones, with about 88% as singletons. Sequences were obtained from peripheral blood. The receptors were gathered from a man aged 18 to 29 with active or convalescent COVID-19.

CDR3 protein: CASRAGTGAENTEAFF. The CDR3 DNA is TGTGCCAGCAGAGCCGGGACAGGAGCTGAGAACACTGAAGCTTTCTTT. The rearrangement joins TRBV2 to TRBJ1-1; 8 positions agree with TRBD1. Germline CDR1 is SNHLY and CDR2 is FYNNEI. The CDR3 loop spans 16 amino acids. J lost 1 base, V lost 6 bases, and 10 bases had no gene match.

The CDR3 loop is CATSPSDIYGYTF. The CDR3 coding sequence is TGTGCCACATCCCCTTCTGACATCTATGGCTACACCTTC. The chain is built from TRBV19 and TRBJ1-2; D remains ambiguous. The V end was cut by 10 bases, the J end by 4 bases, with 16 bases between. Germline CDR1 reads LNHDA; CDR2 reads SQIVND (reference sequence). This CDR3 spans 13 amino acids.